This T cell receptor beta chain appears in the sequencing data of a study of T cell changes during pregnancy in multiple sclerosis. The protocol was immunoSEQ multiplex PCR, while the TCRdb copy is restricted to in-frame clones and leaves out a portion. The data show some 60,000 clones, 93% seen once. The receptor comes from a female donor with multiple sclerosis, enrolled in a pregnancy study. Here the sequenced sample was peripheral blood, taken after pregnancy.

The CDR3 DNA is TGTGCCAGCAGTCCGTGGACAGCCCGGGACGAGCAGTACTTC. Its translation: CASSPWTARDEQYF. The chain is built from TRBV6-6 and TRBJ2-7, with a tentative D call TRBD1 (6 bases). This CDR3 region has 14 residues. Per the germline V gene, CDR1 is MNHNY and CDR2 is SVGAGI (reference sequence). Between the trimmed V and J ends, which lost 5 bases and 5 bases, there was a span of 16 bases.